The sample holds a few counts of the clone carrying this TCR beta chain. This entry belongs to a study of identical twins. Everyone who gave samples was a healthy Caucasian. TCRdb re-called the 5' RACE reads with MiXCR, one entry per CDR3 protein. The sample consists of under 400,000 distinct CDR3 sequences, approximately 9.1% of them appearing once. In germline, CDR1 is MNHEY, CDR2 SMNVEV (reference sequence). CDR3 size: 13 residues. Trimming left V 3 bases short and J 5 bases short, with 10 bases between. This TCR was sampled from a woman between 50 and 59 years old in good health. Sequencing input: naive T cells sorted from blood. This sequence joins TRBV27 and TRBJ1-1; D is perhaps TRBD1 (6 bases). The CDR3 sequence: CASSFSRGTEAFF. DNA of the CDR3: TGTGCCAGCAGTTTTAGTAGGGGGACTGAAGCTTTCTTT.